The clone carrying this T cell receptor (beta chain) was seen many times. The antigen is unknown. One entry per CDR3 protein results from TCRdb running MiXCR on the reads. The sample yields 630,000 or so distinct CDR3 sequences, approximately 24% seen once. The data were taken from a study of T cell repertoires in cytomegalovirus infection. Overall study context: In public TCR beta signatures, there were indications of both CMV infection and matching HLA type.

Regarding the study as a whole: CMV-specific TCR beta clonotypes restricted by HLA-C were the ones dominating the ex vivo response. Cumulative frequency (of public TCR beta family members) identified carriers of CMV plus the relevant HLA.

The receptor was derived from a human donor in good health (CMV status not recorded). Some clones in this sample may be carry-over from other donors' samples. Sequenced material: CD8+ T cells from PBMCs.

This chain's CDR3 is CATQIRHSSYNEQFF. CDR3 DNA sequence: TGTGCCACCCAGATAAGACATAGCTCCTACAATGAGCAGTTCTTC. The J gene is TRBJ2-1, the V gene TRBV7-2; D not certain. The CDR3 totals 15 residues. Deletions cut 10 bases from V and 0 bases from J, with 16 bases between. Germline CDR1 SGHTA, CDR2 FQGNSA.